This T cell receptor (beta chain) was sequenced for a study of blood T cell repertoires in COVID-19. Overall study: Spain, Italy and the United States supplied samples that represented acute and convalescent COVID-19. T cells, B-cell-depleted T cells, or PBMCs provided the cDNA or gDNA that served as material.

In the source study's methods: Counts of nucleated cells, estimated from reference gene primer amplification, were obtained. The assay was immunoSEQ multiplex PCR, and TCRdb's table has in-frame clones only and misses some. That table supplies the V and J calls and clone size; D and trimming were determined from the DNA. This table has roughly 110,000 clones, roughly four fifths appearing once. V lost 1 base, J lost 6 bases, and 13 bases lay in between. CDR3 length: 14 amino acids. CDR1 is MGHRA and CDR2 is YSYEKL in the germline V gene. This chain connects TRBV4-1 to TRBJ2-7, with a tentative D call TRBD1 (7 bases). Sequenced input: peripheral blood. The TCR comes from a human donor in a cohort sampled during active COVID-19. The CDR3 nucleotides are TGCGCCAGCAGCCAAGGTCACAGGGGAGGCGAGCAGTACTTC. Residues: CASSQGHRGGEQYF.